This TCR beta chain was captured by sequencing in a study of blood T cells in healthy people across ages. Study details: There was about one barcoded beta molecule captured by template switching per two T cells.

The CDR3 is 18 residues long. V was trimmed by 0 bases and J by 9 bases, leaving 24 bases between them. CDR1 is LGHNA, CDR2 YSLEER, per germline. Combining a sample-barcoded 5' primer with a J-beta primer mix, a second PCR ran for roughly 6 to 12 cycles. TCRdb passed the 5' RACE reads through MiXCR, listing each CDR3 protein once. The sample contains approximately 820,000 distinct CDR3 sequences, around 43% of which appear only once. The source is a man in his sixties in good health. Sequenced material: blood. The V call is TRBV4-3, the J call TRBJ1-5, with D unclear. Here the CDR3 DNA reads TGCGCCAGCAGCCAAGATCTCTGGACGGAGAAGGCTTGGATGCCCCAGCATTTT. Amino acid sequence: CASSQDLWTEKAWMPQHF.